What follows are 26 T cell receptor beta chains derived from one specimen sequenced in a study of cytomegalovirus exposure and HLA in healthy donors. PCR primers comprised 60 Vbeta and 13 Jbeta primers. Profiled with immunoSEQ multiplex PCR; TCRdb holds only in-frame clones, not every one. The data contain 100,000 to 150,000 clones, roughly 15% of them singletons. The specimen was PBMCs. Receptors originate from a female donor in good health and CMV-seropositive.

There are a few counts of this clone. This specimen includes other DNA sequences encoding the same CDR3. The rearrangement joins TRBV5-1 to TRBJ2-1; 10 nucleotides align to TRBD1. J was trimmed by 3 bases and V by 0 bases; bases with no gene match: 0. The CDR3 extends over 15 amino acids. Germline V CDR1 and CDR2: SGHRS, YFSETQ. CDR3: CASSLGTGGYNEQFF. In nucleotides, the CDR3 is TGCGCCAGCAGCTTGGGGACAGGGGGCTACAATGAGCAGTTCTTC.

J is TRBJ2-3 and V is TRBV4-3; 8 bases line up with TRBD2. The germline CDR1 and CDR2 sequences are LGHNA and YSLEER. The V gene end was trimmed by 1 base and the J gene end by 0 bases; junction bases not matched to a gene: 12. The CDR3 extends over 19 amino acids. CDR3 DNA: TGCGCCAGCAGCCAAGGCCCCCAGCGGGGGCCCGGCAGCACAGATACGCAGTATTTT. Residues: CASSQGPQRGPGSTDTQYF.

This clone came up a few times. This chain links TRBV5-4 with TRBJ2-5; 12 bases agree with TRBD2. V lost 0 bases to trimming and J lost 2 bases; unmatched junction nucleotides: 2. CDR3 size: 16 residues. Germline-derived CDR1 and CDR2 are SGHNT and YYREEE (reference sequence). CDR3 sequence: CASSLGTSGGQETQYF. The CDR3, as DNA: TGTGCCAGCAGCTTGGGAACTAGCGGGGGGCAAGAGACCCAGTACTTC.

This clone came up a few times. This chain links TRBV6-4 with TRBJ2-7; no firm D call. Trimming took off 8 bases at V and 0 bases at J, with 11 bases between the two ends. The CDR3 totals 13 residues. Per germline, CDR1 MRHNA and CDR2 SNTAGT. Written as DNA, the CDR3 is TGTGCCAGCGTCGGAGTGTGCTCCTACGAGCAGTACTTC. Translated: CASVGVCSYEQYF.

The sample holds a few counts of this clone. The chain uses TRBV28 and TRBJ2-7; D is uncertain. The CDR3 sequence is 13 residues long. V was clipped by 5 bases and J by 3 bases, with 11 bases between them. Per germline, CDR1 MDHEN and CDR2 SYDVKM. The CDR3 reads CASSPTTDYEQYF. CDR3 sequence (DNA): TGTGCCAGCAGTCCGACCACAGACTACGAGCAGTACTTC.

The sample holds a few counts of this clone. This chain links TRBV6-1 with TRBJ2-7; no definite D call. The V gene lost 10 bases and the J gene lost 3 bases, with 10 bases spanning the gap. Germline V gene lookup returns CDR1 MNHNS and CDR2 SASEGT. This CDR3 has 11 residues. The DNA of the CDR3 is TGTGCCACCCGAAGAGTCTACGAGCAGTACTTC. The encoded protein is CATRRVYEQYF.

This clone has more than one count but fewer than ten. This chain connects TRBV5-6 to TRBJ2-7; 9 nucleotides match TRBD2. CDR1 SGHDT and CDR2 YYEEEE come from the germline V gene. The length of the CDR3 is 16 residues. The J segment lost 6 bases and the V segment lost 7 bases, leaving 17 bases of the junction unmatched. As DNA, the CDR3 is TGTGCCAGCCACGGGATAGCGGGGGATAGGTTCACCGAGCAGTACTTC. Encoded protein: CASHGIAGDRFTEQYF.

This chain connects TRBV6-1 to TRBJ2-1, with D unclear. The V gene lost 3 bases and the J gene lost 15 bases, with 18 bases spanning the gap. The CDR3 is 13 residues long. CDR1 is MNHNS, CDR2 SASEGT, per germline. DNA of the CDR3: TGTGCCAGCAGTGATTTGGCGGTGAGCATTTTGTTCTTC. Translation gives CASSDLAVSILFF.

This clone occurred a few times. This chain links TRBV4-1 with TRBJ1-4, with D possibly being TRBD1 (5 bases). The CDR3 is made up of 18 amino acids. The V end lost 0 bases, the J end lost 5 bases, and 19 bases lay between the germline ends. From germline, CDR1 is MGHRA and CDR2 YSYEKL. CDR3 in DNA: TGCGCCAGCAGCCAAGAGATAGTGCGACAGAATAAAAATGAAAAACTGTTTTTT. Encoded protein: CASSQEIVRQNKNEKLFF.

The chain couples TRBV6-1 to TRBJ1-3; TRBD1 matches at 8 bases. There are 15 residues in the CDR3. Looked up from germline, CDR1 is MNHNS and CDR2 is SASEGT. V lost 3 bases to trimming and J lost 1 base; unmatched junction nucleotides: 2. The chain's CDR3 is CASSDRGQSGNTIYF. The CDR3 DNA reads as TGTGCCAGCAGTGACAGGGGGCAATCTGGAAACACCATATATTTT.

The CDR3 sequence is CASSQVARGYEQYF. The CDR3 bases are TGCGCCAGCAGCCAAGTGGCACGGGGCTACGAGCAGTACTTC. The rearrangement joins TRBV4-3 to TRBJ2-7; maybe TRBD2 (5 bases). The V end lost 1 base, the J end lost 3 bases, and 10 bases lay between the germline ends. The germline V gene has CDR1 LGHNA and CDR2 YSLEER. This CDR3 is built from 14 residues.

CDR3 region: CAWTGSSYNEQFF. In nucleotides, the CDR3 is TGTGCCTGGACGGGAAGCTCCTACAATGAGCAGTTCTTC. The rearrangement links TRBV30 to TRBJ2-1; a possible D gene is TRBD2 (5 bases). The CDR3 runs 13 residues. With 4 bases removed from V and 0 bases from J, the gap between germline ends came to 7 bases. Germline CDR1 is GTSNPN and CDR2 is SVGIG (reference sequence).

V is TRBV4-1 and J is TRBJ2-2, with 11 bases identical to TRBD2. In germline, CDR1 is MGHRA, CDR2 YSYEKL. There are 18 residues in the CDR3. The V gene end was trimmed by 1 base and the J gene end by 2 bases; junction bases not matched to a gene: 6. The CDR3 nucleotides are TGCGCCAGCAGCCAAGGGCTAGCGGGGGGTCTAAACACCGGGGAGCTGTTTTTT. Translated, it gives CASSQGLAGGLNTGELFF.

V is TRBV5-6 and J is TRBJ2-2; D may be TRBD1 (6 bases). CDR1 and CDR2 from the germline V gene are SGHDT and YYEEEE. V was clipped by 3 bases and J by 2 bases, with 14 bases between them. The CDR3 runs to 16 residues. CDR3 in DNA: TGTGCCAGCAGCTCGCCGTGGACAGACAACACCGGGGAGCTGTTTTTT. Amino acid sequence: CASSSPWTDNTGELFF.

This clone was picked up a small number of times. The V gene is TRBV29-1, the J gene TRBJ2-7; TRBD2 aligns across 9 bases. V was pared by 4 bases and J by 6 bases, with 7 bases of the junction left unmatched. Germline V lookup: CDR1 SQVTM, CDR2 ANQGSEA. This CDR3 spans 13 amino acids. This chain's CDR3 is CSVGETSGFEQYF. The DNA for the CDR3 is TGCAGCGTTGGGGAGACTAGCGGCTTCGAGCAGTACTTC.

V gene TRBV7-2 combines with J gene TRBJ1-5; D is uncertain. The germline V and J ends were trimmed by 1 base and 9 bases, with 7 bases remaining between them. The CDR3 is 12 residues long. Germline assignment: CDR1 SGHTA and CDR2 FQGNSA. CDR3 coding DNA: TGTGCCAGCAGCTTAGGGGAGGGGCCCCAGCATTTT. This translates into CASSLGEGPQHF.

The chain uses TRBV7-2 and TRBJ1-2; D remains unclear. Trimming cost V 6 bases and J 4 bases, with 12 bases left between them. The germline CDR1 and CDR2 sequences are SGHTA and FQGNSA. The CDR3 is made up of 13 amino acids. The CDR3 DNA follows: TGTGCCAGCAGACCACAAGATTGCTATGGCTACACCTTC. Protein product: CASRPQDCYGYTF. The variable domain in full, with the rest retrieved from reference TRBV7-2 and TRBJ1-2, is GAGVSQSPSNKVTEKGKDVELRCDPISGHTALYWYRQSLGQGLEFLIYFQGNSAPDKSGLPSDRFSAERTGGSVSTLTIQRTQQEDSAVYLCASRPQDCYGYTFGSGTRLTVV.

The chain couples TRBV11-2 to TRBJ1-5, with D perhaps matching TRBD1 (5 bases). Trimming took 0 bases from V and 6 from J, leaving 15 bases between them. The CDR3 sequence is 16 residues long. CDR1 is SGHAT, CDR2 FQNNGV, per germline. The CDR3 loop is CASSLDLSRVGQPQHF. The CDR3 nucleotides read TGTGCCAGCAGCTTAGATCTAAGCAGGGTCGGTCAGCCCCAGCATTTT.

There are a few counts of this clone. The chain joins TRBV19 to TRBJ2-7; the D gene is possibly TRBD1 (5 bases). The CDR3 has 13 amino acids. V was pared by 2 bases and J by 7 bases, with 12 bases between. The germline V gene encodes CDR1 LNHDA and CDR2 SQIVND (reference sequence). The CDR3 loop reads CASSIQGSQEQYF. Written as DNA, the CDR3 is TGTGCCAGTAGTATACAGGGTTCCCAGGAGCAGTACTTC.

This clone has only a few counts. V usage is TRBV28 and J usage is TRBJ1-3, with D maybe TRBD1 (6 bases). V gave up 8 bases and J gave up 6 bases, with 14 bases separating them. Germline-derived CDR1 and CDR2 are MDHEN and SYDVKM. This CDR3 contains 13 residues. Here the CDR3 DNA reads TGTGCCAGCGCGGACAGTACGGTAAACACCATATATTTT. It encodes CASADSTVNTIYF.

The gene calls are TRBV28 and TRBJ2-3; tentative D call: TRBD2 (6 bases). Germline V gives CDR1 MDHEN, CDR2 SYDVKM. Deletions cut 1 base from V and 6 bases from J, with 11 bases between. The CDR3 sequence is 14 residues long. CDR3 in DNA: TGTGCCAGCAGTTTATCCAGTCTAGCGGATACGCAGTATTTT. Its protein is CASSLSSLADTQYF.

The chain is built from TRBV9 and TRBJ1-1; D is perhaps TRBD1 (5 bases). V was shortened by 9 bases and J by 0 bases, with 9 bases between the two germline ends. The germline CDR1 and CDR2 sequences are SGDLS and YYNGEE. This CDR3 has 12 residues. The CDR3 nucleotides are TGTGCCACACAGGCTTTGAACACTGAAGCTTTCTTT. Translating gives CATQALNTEAFF.

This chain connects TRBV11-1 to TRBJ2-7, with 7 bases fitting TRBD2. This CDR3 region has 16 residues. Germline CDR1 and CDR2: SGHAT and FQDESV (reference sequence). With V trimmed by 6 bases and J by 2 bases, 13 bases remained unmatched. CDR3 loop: CASSQKLAGAPYEQYF. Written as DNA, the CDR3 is TGTGCCAGCAGTCAAAAGCTGGCGGGAGCCCCCTACGAGCAGTACTTC.

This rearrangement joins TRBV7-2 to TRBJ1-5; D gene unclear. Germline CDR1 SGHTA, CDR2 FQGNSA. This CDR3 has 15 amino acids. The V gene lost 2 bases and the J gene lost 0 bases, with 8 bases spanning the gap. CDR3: CASSLQIGSNQPQHF. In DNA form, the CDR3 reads TGTGCCAGCAGCTTACAGATTGGTAGCAATCAGCCCCAGCATTTT.

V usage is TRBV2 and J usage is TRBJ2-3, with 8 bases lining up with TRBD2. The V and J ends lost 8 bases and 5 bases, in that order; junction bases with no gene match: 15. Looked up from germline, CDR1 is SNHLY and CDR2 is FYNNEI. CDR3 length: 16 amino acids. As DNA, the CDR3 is TGTGCCAGCGGGACTAGAAACACTGATATCATAGATACGCAGTATTTT. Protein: CASGTRNTDIIDTQYF.

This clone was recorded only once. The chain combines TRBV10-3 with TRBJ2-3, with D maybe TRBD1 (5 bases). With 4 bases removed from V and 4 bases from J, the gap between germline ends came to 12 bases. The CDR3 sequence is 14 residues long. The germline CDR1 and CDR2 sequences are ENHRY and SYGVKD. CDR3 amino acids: CAISVWGQADTQYF. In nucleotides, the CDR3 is TGTGCCATCAGTGTATGGGGCCAAGCAGATACGCAGTATTTT.